These 9 T cell receptor beta chains were sequenced from one sample in a study of blood T cell repertoires in COVID-19. Sequencing used immunoSEQ multiplex PCR; TCRdb keeps in-frame clones, though not all of them. The data contain approximately 200,000 clones, roughly 87% of them singletons. The sequencing input was PBMCs or T cells enriched from blood (not recorded which). These receptors all come from a woman aged 30 to 39 who had recovered from COVID-19.

V is TRBV4-3 and J is TRBJ1-5; no firm D call. In germline, CDR1 is LGHNA, CDR2 YSLEER. Trimming pared 3 bases from V and 0 bases from J, leaving 15 bases between. The CDR3 has 17 residues. The CDR3: CASSHQARLISNQPQHF. The CDR3 coding sequence is TGCGCCAGCAGCCACCAGGCTCGGTTAATTAGCAATCAGCCCCAGCATTTT.

This clone showed up just once. V is TRBV19 and J is TRBJ1-2; tentative D call: TRBD1 (5 bases). The CDR3 consists of 13 residues. Germline loops: CDR1 LNHDA, CDR2 SQIVND (reference sequence). V lost 3 bases and J lost 8, with 13 bases in between. Here the CDR3 reads CASSISGGGGYTF. The CDR3 DNA follows: TGTGCCAGTAGTATCTCCGGGGGAGGAGGCTACACCTTC.

V and J are TRBV7-9 and TRBJ2-3, with D possibly TRBD2 on 6 matching bases. Germline V CDR1 and CDR2: SEHNR, FQNEAQ (reference sequence). The CDR3 length is 16 residues. The V end was cut by 2 bases, the J end by 0 bases, with 12 bases between. CDR3 in DNA: TGTGCCAGCAGCTTATTTATTAGCGGTAGCACAGATACGCAGTATTTT. Translating gives CASSLFISGSTDTQYF.

V usage is TRBV4-3 and J usage is TRBJ2-1; D perhaps matches TRBD2 (5 bases). V lost 0 bases, J lost 7 bases, and 25 bases lay in between. This CDR3 region has 19 residues. Germline values: CDR1 LGHNA, CDR2 YSLEER. The CDR3 nucleotides read TGCGCCAGCAGCCAAGATCGGATTCCGAGGGAACATCGAGTTAATGAGCAGTTCTTC. Amino acid sequence: CASSQDRIPREHRVNEQFF.

The gene calls are TRBV28 and TRBJ1-2; no reliable D call. This CDR3 is 15 amino acids long. CDR1 is MDHEN, CDR2 SYDVKM, per germline. Trimming removed 2 bases at V and 4 bases at J, with 14 bases between. Here the CDR3 DNA reads TGTGCCAGCAGTTTACCCGGGTCTGACCGCTATGGCTACACCTTC. As protein: CASSLPGSDRYGYTF.

In this sample, this clone turned up a few times. The V gene is TRBV28, the J gene TRBJ2-4; D remains ambiguous. V lost 7 bases, J lost 1 base, and 17 bases lay in between. The CDR3 has 16 residues. Germline values: CDR1 MDHEN, CDR2 SYDVKM. The CDR3 DNA sequence: TGTGCCAGCAAACCTCAAACTGTACTCGCCAAAAACATTCAGTACTTC. It is translated as CASKPQTVLAKNIQYF. The full variable domain, rest sourced from reference TRBV28 and TRBJ2-4, is DVKVTQSSRYLVKRTGEKVFLECVQDMDHENMFWYRQDPGLGLRLIYFSYDVKMKEKGDIPEGYSVSREKKERFSLILESASTNQTSMYLCASKPQTVLAKNIQYFGAGTRLSVL.

This clone was picked up one time. This chain uses TRBV15 with TRBJ1-3, with 8 bases aligning to TRBD1. Germline CDR1 is LNHNV and CDR2 is YYDKDF (reference sequence). J lost 3 bases, V lost 4 bases, and 2 bases had no gene match. CDR3 size: 14 residues. The CDR3 region is CATSTGQGGNTIYF. DNA for the CDR3: TGTGCCACCAGCACAGGACAGGGTGGAAACACCATATATTTT.

This rearrangement joins TRBV10-3 to TRBJ1-2, with D perhaps TRBD1 (6 bases). CDR3 size: 16 residues. Germline V gene sequence: CDR1 ENHRY, CDR2 SYGVKD. Trimming removed 0 bases at V and 6 bases at J, with 17 bases between. In DNA, the CDR3 is TGTGCCATCAGTGAGTCGAGGGCACAGGGTGTGGATGGCTACACCTTC. Its translation: CAISESRAQGVDGYTF.

This clone came up a few times. The V gene is TRBV9, the J gene TRBJ1-1; 9 positions match TRBD1. Germline V lookup: CDR1 SGDLS, CDR2 YYNGEE. CDR3 length: 16 residues. The V segment lost 4 bases and the J segment 0 bases; nucleotides outside the gene matches: 7. The CDR3 coding sequence is TGTGCCAGCAGCTTCCGGGACAGGGACATGAACACTGAAGCTTTCTTT. Protein: CASSFRDRDMNTEAFF.